This entry is about one T cell receptor beta chain. Its cognate antigen is unknown. TCRdb reanalysed the PCR reads using MiXCR and keeps one entry per CDR3 protein. Found here are about 500,000 distinct CDR3 sequences, 20% to 25% of them singletons; the top ten hold approximately 0.8%. These data belong to a study of molecular identifiers for immune sequencing clone quantification. CDR1 is MNHEY and CDR2 is SMNVEV in the germline V gene (reference sequence). This CDR3 comprises 15 residues. The V segment lost 5 bases and the J segment 12 bases; nucleotides outside the gene matches: 15. Whole-study findings and limits: Highly expanded clones may be undercounted when identical TCR molecules share barcodes.

This receptor was identified in a human donor in good health. Some libraries in this study had Jurkat cell RNA spiked in. The sample comprised naive CD8+ T cells from blood, with Jurkat cell RNA spiked in. The sample's subset: FACS-sorted CD8+CD4-CCR7+CD45RA+ naive T cells. V usage is TRBV27 and J usage is TRBJ2-1; 8 positions agree with TRBD2. Here the CDR3 DNA reads TGTGCCAGCAGTCCAACGGGGGGGGGGCTACATCGGCAGTTCTTC. This gives the protein CASSPTGGGLHRQFF.